This TCR beta chain is drawn from a study of blood T cells in healthy people across ages. Germline CDR1 and CDR2: SQVTM and ANQGSEA. V was shortened by 6 bases and J by 3 bases, with 9 bases between the two germline ends. This CDR3 has 11 residues. Using a J-beta primer mix together with a sample-barcoded 5' primer, a second PCR was run for about 6 to 11 cycles. TCRdb processed the 5' RACE reads anew with MiXCR; each CDR3 protein has one entry. The sample lists 1 million to 1.2 million distinct CDR3 sequences; about two fifths were seen once. The chain joins TRBV29-1 to TRBJ2-7; TRBD2 might be the D (5 bases). This clonotype was sampled from a man between 18 and 35 years old in good health. Sample: blood. CDR3 residues: CSVRRDYEQYF. CDR3 coding DNA: TGCAGCGTGCGCCGGGACTACGAGCAGTACTTC.